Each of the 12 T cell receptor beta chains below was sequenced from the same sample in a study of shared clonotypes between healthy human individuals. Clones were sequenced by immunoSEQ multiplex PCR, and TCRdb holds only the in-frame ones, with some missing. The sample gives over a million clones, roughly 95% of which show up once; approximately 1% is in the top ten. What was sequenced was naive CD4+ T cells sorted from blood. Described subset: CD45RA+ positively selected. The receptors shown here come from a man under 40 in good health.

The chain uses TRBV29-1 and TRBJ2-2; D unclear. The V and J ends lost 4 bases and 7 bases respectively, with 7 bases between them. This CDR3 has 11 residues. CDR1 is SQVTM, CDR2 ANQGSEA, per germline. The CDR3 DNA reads TGCAGCGTTGGTTGGAGCGGGGAGCTGTTTTTT. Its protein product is CSVGWSGELFF.

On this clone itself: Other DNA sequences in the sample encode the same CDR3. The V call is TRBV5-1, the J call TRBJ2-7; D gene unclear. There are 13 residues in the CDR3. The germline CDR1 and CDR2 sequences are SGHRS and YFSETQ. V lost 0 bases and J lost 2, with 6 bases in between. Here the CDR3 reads CASSLAPPYEQYF. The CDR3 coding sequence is TGCGCCAGCAGCTTGGCCCCTCCCTACGAGCAGTACTTC.

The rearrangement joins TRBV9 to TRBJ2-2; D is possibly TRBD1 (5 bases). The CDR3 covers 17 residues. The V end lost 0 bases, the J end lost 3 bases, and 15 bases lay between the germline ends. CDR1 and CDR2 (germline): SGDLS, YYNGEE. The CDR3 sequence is CASSVDGIGADTGELFF. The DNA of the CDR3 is TGTGCCAGCAGCGTAGACGGTATAGGGGCAGACACCGGGGAGCTGTTTTTT.

As DNA, the CDR3 is TGTGCCAGCAGTGGGGTAGCGGGGCGAGATAGCACAGATACGCAGTATTTT. Translation: CASSGVAGRDSTDTQYF. The rearrangement links TRBV2 to TRBJ2-3, with 8 bases identical to TRBD2. Looked up from germline, CDR1 is SNHLY and CDR2 is FYNNEI. Trimming cost V 4 bases and J 0 bases; bases outside gene matches: 9. The CDR3 runs 17 residues.

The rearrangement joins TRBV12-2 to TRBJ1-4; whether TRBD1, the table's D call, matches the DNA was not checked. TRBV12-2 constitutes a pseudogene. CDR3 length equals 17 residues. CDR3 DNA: TGTGCAAGTCGCTTAACACATTTGGACAGAAGTAATGAAAAACTGTTTTTT. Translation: CASRLTHLDRSNEKLFF.

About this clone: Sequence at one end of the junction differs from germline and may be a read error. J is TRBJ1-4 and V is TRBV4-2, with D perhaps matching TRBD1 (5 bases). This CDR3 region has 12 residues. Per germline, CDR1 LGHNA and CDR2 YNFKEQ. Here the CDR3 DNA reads TGTGCCAGCGGCCATAGGGGTGAAAAACTGTTTTTT. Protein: CASGHRGEKLFF.

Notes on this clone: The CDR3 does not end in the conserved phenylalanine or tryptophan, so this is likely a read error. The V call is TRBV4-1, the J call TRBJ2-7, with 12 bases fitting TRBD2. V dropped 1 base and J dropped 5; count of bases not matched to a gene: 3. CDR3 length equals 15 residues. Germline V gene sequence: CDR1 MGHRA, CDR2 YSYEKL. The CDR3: CASSQGLAGDHEQYL. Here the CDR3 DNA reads TGCGCCAGCAGCCAAGGACTAGCGGGAGACCACGAGCAGTACTTA.

CDR3 nucleotides: TGTGCCAGCAGCGTAGATTCAGGGTTTTACTACGAGCAGTACTTC. Its protein is CASSVDSGFYYEQYF. V and J are TRBV9 and TRBJ2-7; D possibly corresponds to TRBD1 (5 bases). CDR1 SGDLS and CDR2 YYNGEE come from the germline V gene. The CDR3 is made up of 15 amino acids. V was cut by 0 bases and J by 3 bases, with 13 bases left in between.

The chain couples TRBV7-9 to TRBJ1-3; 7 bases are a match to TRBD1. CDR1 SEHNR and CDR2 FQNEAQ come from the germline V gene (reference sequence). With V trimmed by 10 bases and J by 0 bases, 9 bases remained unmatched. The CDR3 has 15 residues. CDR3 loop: CATGGGQSSGNTIYF. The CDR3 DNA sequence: TGTGCCACCGGGGGGGGACAGAGCTCTGGAAACACCATATATTTT.

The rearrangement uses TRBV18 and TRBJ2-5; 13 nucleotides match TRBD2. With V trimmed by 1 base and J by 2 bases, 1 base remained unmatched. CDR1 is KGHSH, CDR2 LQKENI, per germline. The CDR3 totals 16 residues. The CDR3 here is CASSPLTSGRQETQYF. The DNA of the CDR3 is TGTGCCAGCTCACCACTGACTAGCGGGAGGCAAGAGACCCAGTACTTC.

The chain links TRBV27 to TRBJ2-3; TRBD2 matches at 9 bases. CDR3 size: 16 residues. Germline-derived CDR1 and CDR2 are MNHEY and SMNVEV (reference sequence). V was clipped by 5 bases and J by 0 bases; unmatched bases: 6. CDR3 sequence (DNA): TGTGCCAGCAGTCCGACGACTAGCGGTAGCACAGATACGCAGTATTTT. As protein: CASSPTTSGSTDTQYF.

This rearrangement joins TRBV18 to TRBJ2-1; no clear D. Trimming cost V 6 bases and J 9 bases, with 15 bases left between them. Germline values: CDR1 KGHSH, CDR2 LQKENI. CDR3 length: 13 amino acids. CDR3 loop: CASSLAQRGEQFF. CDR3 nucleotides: TGTGCCAGCTCCTTAGCTCAGCGTGGTGAGCAGTTCTTC.